This TCR beta chain was recorded in a study of T cells in Graves' hyperthyroidism and ophthalmopathy. There were TCR beta CDR3 regions amplified from RNA transcripts. The study used the HTBI primer set for a first-round RT-PCR of the TCR CDR3. One entry per CDR3 protein, called by TCRdb with MiXCR from the multiplex PCR reads. Here the sample spans about 380,000 distinct CDR3 sequences, about 18% being singletons. Under 3 months was the duration of disease in ophthalmopathy patients, who also had a Clinical Activity Score of at least 3 and a NOSPECS grade of at least 4. This clonotype is a singleton in its sample. Its antigen is unknown. Overall study findings and caveats: Most expanded thyroid clonotypes above 0.001 recurred in blood.

This CDR3 region has 13 residues. V lost 6 bases and J 3 bases, leaving 11 bases between the germline ends. The V gene's germline CDR1 is SNHLY and CDR2 FYNNEI. V usage is TRBV2 and J usage is TRBJ1-2, with D unresolved. The receptor was isolated from a man aged 18 to 29 with Graves' ophthalmopathy. Source material: blood. This CDR3 is CASSAPRYYGYTF. CDR3 nucleotide sequence: TGTGCCAGCAGCGCCCCCCGGTACTATGGCTACACCTTC.